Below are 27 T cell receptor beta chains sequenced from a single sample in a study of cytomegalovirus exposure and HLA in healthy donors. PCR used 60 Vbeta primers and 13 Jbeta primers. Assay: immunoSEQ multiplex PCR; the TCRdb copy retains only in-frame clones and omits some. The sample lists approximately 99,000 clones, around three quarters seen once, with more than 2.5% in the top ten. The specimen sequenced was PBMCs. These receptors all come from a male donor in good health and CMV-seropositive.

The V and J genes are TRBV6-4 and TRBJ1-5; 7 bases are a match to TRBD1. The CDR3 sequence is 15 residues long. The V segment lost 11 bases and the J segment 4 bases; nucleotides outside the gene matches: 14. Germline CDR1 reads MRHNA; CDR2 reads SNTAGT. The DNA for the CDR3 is TGTGCCGCAGGTCAGGGGGGTTGTGATAATCAGCCCCAGCATTTT. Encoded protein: CAAGQGGCDNQPQHF.

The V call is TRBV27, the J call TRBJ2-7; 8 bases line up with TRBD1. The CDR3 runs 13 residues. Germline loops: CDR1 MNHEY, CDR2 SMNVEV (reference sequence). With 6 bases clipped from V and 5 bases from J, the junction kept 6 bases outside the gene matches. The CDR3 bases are TGTGCCAGCAGCTGGACAGGGTCGAACGAGCAGTACTTC. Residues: CASSWTGSNEQYF.

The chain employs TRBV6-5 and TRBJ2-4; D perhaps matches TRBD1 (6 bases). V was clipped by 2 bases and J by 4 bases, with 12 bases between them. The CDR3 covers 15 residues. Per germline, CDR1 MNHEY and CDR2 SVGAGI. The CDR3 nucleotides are TGTGCCAGCAGTTACGCAGACAGGTCAAAAAACATTCAGTACTTC. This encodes CASSYADRSKNIQYF.

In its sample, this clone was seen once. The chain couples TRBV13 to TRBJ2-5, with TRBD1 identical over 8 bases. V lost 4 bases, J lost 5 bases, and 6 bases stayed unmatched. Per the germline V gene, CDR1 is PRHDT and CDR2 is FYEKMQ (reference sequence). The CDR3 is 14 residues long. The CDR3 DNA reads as TGTGCCAGCAGCTCGGGACAGGCTCGGGAGACCCAGTACTTC. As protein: CASSSGQARETQYF.

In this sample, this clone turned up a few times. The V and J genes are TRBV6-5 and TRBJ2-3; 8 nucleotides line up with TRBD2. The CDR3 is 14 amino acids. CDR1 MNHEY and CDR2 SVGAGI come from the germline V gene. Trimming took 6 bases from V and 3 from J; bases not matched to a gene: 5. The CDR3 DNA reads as TGTGCCAGCAGATCTTCTAGCGGGACAGATACGCAGTATTTT. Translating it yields CASRSSSGTDTQYF.

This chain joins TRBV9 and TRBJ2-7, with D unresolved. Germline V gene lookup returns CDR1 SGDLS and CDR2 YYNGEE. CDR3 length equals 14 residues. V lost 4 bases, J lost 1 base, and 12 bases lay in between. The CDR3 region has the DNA TGTGCCAGCAGCCTCACCAGCGAATCCTACGAGCAGTACTTC. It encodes CASSLTSESYEQYF. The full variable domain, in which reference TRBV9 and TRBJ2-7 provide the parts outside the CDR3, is DSGVTQTPKHLITATGQRVTLRCSPRSGDLSVYWYQQSLDQGLQFLIQYYNGEERAKGNILERFSAQQFPDLHSELNLSSLELGDSALYFCASSLTSESYEQYFGPGTRLTVT.

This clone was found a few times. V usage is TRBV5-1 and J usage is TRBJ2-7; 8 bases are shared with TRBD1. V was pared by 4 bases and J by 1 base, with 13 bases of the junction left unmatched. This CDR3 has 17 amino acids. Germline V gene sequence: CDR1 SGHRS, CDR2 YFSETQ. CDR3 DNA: TGCGCCAGCAGCATGATTCCAGGACAGGGATCTTCCTACGAGCAGTACTTC. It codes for CASSMIPGQGSSYEQYF.

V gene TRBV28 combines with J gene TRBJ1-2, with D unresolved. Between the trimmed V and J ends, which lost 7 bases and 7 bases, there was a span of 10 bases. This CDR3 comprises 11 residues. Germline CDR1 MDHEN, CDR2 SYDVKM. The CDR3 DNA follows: TGTGCCAGCACCTCGGGTCTTGGCTACACCTTC. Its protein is CASTSGLGYTF.

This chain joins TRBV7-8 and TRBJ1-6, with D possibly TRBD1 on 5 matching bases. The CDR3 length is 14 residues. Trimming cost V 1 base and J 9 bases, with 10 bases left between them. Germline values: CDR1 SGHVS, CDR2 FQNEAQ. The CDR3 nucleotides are TGTGCCAGCAGCTTAGGGCAGGGTCCTTCACCCCTCCACTTT. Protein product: CASSLGQGPSPLHF.

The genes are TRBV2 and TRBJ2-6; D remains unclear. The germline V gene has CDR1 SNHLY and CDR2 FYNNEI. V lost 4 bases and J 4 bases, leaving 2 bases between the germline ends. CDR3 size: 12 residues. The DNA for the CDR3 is TGTGCCAGCAGTGCAGGGGCCAACGTCCTGACTTTC. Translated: CASSAGANVLTF.

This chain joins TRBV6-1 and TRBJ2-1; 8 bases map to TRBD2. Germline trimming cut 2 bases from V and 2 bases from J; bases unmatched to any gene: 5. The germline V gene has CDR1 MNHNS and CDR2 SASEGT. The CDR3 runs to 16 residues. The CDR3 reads CASSEWGGGTYNEQFF. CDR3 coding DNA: TGTGCCAGCAGTGAATGGGGCGGGGGGACCTACAATGAGCAGTTCTTC.

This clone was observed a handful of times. CDR3 DNA: TGTGCCAGCAGCTTATGGTCGGGGGGTGGCACAGATACGCAGTATTTT. Amino acids: CASSLWSGGGTDTQYF. The chain recombines TRBV13 with TRBJ2-3; TRBD2 matches at 7 bases. The CDR3 length is 16 residues. Germline V gene lookup returns CDR1 PRHDT and CDR2 FYEKMQ (reference sequence). V was clipped by 2 bases and J by 1 base; unmatched bases: 6.

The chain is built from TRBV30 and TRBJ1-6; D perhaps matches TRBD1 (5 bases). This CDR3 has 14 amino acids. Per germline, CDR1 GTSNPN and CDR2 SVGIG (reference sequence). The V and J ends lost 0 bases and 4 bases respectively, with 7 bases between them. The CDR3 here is CAWSVGLYNSPLHF. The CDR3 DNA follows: TGTGCCTGGAGTGTGGGGCTGTATAATTCACCCCTCCACTTT.

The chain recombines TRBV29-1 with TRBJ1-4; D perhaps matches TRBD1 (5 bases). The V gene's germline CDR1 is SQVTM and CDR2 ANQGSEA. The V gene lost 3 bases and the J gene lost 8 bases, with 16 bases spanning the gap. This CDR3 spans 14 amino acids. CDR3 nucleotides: TGCAGCGTTGAGCTCTGGCAGGGTGGCGAAAAACTGTTTTTT. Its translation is CSVELWQGGEKLFF.

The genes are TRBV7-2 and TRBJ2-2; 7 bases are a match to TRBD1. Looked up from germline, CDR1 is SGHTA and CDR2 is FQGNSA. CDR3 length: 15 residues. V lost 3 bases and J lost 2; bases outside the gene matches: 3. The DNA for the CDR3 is TGTGCCAGCAGCTTTTACAGGGGAAACACCGGGGAGCTGTTTTTT. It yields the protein CASSFYRGNTGELFF.

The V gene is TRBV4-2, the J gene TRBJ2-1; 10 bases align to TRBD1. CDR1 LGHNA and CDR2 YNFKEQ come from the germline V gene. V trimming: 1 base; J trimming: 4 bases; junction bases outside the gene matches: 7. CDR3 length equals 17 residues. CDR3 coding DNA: TGTGCCAGCAGCCAAGCCCCCGGGACAGGGGCTTACAATGAGCAGTTCTTC. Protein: CASSQAPGTGAYNEQFF.

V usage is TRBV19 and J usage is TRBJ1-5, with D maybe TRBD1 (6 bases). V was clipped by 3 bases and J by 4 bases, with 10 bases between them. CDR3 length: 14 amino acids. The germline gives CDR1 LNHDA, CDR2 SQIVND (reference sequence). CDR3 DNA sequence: TGTGCCAGTAGTATCATACAGGGAAATCAGCCCCAGCATTTT. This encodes CASSIIQGNQPQHF.

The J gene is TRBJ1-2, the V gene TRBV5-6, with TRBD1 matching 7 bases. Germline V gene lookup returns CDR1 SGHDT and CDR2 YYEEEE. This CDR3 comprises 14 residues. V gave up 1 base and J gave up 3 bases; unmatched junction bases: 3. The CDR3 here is CASSLLGGDYGYTF. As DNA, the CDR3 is TGTGCCAGCAGCTTGTTAGGGGGCGACTATGGCTACACCTTC.

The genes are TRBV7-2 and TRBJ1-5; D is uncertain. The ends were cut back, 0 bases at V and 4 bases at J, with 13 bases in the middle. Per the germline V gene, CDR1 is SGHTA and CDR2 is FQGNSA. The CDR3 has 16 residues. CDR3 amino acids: CASSLATSPGNQPQHF. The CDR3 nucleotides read TGTGCCAGCAGCTTAGCTACGTCCCCAGGTAATCAGCCCCAGCATTTT.

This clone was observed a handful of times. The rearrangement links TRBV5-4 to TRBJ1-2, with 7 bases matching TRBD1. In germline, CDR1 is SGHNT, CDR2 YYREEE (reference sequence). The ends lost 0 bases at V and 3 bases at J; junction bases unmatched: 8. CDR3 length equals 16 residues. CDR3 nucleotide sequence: TGTGCCAGCAGCTTGGGACAGGGCCGTTACGACTATGGCTACACCTTC. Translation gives CASSLGQGRYDYGYTF.

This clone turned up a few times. The CDR3 here is CASTFGEATEAFF. The CDR3, as DNA: TGTGCCAGCACCTTCGGGGAGGCCACTGAAGCTTTCTTT. V gene TRBV6-5 combines with J gene TRBJ1-1; D unresolved. Trimming shortened V by 7 bases and J by 4 bases, and 13 bases separated the two germline ends. CDR3 length: 13 residues. Germline-derived CDR1 and CDR2 are MNHEY and SVGAGI.

Here the CDR3 reads CASSYTDRGVYGYTF. The CDR3 DNA reads as TGTGCCAGCAGTTATACCGACAGGGGGGTCTATGGCTACACCTTC. This chain joins TRBV6-5 and TRBJ1-2, with TRBD1 matching over 9 bases. Germline lookup yields CDR1 MNHEY and CDR2 SVGAGI. V was clipped by 3 bases and J by 4 bases; unmatched bases: 6. This CDR3 region has 15 residues.

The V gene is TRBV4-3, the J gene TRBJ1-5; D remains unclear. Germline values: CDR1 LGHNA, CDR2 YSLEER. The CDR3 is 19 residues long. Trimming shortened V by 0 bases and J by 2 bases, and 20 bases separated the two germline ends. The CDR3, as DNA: TGCGCCAGCAGCCAAGATTACGGCGCGGGTCTTAAAGGCAATCAGCCCCAGCATTTT. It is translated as CASSQDYGAGLKGNQPQHF.

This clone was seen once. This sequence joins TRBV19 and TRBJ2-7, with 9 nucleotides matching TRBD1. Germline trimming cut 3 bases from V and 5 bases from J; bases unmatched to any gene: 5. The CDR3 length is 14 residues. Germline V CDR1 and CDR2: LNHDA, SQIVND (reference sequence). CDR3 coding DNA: TGTGCCAGTAGTATTCAAGGGACAGGGAACGAGCAGTACTTC. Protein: CASSIQGTGNEQYF.

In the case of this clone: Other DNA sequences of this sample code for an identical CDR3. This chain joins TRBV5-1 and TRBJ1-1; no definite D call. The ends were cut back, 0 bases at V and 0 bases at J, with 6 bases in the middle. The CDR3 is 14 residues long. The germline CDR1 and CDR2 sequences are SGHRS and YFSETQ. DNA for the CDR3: TGCGCCAGCAGCTTGGGGGCGCTGAACACTGAAGCTTTCTTT. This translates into CASSLGALNTEAFF.

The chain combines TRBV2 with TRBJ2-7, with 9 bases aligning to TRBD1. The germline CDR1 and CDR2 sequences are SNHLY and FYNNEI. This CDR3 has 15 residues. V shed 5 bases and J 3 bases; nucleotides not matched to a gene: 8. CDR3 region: CASSLGTGNVYEQYF. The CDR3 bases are TGTGCCAGCAGTCTTGGGACAGGGAATGTCTACGAGCAGTACTTC.

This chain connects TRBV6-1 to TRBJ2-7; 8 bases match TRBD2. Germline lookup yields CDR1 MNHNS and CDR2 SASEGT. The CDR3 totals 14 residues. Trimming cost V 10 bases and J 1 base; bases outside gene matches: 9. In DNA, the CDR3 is TGTGCCACCTCACTAGCGGTGATTTCCTACGAGCAGTACTTC. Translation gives CATSLAVISYEQYF.